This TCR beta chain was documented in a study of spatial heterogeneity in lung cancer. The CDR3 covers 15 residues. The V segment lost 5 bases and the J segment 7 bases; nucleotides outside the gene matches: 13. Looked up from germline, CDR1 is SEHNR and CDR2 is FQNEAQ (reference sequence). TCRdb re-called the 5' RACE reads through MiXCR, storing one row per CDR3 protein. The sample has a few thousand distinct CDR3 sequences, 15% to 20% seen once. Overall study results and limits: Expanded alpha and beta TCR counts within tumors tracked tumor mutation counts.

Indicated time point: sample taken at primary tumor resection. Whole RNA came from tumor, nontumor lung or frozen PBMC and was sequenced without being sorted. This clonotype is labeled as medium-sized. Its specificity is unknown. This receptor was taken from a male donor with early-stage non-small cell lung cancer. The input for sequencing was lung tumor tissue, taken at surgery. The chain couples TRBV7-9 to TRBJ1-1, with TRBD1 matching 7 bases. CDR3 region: CASSPIGQARLEAFF. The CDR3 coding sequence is TGTGCCAGCAGCCCAATCGGACAGGCTCGCCTTGAAGCTTTCTTT.